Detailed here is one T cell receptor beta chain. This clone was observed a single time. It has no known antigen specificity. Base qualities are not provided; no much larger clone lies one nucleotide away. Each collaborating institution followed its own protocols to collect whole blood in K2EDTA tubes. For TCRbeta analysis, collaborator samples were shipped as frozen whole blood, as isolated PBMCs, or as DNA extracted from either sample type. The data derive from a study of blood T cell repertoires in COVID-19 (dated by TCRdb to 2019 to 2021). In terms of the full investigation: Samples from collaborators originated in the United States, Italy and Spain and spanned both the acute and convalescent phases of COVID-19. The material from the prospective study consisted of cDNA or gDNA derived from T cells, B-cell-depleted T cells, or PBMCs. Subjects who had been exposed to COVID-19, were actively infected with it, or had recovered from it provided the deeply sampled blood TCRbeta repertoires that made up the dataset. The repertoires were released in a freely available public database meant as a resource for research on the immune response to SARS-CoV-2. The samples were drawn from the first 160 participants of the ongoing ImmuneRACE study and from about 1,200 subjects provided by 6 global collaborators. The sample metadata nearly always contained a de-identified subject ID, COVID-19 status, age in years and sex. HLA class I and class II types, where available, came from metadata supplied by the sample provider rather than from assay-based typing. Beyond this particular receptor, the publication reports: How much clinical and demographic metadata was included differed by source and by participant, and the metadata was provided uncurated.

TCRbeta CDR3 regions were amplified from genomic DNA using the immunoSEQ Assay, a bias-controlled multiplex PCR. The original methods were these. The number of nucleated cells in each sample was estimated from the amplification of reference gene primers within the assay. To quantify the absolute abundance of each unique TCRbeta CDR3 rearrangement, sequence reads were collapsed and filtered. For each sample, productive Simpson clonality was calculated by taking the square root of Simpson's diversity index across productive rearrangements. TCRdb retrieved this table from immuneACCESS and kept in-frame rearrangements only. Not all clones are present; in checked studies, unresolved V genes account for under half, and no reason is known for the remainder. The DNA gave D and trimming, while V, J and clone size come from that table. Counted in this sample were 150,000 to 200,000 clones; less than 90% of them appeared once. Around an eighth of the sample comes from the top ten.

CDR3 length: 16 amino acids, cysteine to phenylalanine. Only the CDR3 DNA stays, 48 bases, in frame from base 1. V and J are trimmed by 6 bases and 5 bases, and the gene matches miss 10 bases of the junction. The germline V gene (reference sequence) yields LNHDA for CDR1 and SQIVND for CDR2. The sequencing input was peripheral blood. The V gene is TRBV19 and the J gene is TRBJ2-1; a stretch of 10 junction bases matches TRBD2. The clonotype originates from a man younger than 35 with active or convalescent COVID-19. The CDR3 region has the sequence CASSHSILAGDNEQFF. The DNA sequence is TGTGCCAGTAGCCATTCCATTCTAGCGGGGGACAATGAGCAGTTCTTC.